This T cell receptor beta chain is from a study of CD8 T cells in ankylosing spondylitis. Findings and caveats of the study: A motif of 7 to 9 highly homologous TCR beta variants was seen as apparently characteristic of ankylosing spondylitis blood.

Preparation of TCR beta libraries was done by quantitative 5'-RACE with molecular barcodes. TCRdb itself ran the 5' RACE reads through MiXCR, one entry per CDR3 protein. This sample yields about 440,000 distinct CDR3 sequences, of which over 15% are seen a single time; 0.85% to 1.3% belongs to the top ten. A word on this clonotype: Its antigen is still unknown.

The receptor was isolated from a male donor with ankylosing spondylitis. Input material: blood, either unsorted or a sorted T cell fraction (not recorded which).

The CDR3, as DNA: TGTGCCATCAGTGAGTCGAGCGTAATCAGGGACATTGAAGCTTTCTTT. Protein: CAISESSVIRDIEAFF. The V call is TRBV10-3, the J call TRBJ1-1; possible D gene TRBD1, 6 bases. This CDR3 comprises 16 residues. The V gene's germline CDR1 is ENHRY and CDR2 SYGVKD. Trimming took 0 bases from V and 7 from J, leaving 18 bases between them.